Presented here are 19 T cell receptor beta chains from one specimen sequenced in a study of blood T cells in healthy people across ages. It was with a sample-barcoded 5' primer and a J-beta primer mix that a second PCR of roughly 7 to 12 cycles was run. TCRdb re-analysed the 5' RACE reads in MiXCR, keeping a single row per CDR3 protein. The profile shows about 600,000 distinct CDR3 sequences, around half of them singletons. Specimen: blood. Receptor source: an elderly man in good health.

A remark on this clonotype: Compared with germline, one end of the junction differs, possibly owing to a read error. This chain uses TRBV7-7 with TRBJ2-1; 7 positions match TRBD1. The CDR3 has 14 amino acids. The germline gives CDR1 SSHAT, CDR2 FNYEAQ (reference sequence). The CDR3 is CASSLGGPSGEQFF. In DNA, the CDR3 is TGTGCTAGCAGCTTAGGGGGCCCGTCGGGGGAGCAGTTCTTC.

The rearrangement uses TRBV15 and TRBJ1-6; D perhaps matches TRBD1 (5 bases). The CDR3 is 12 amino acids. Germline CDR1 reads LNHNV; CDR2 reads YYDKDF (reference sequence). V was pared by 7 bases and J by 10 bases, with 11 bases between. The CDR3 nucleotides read TGTGCCACCAAGTTGGGGGAGTCACCCCTCCACTTT. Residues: CATKLGESPLHF.

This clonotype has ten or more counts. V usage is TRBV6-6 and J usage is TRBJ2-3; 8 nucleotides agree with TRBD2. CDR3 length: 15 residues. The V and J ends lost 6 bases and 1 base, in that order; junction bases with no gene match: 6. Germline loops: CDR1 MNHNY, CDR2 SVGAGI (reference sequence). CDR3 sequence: CASSHGRAGTDTQYF. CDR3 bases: TGTGCCAGCAGCCACGGGAGGGCCGGCACAGATACGCAGTATTTT.

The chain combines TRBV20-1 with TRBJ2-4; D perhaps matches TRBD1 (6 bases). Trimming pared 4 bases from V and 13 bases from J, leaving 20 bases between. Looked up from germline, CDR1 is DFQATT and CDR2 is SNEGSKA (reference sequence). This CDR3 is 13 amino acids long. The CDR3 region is CSANGQRVRGQYF. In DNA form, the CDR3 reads TGCAGTGCTAATGGACAGAGGGTACGAGGGCAGTACTTC.

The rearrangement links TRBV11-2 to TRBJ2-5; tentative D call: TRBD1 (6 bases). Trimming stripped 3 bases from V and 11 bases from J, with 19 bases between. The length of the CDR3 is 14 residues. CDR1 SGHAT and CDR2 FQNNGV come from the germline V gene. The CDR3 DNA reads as TGTGCCAGCAGCTTGTTGAGCGAAAAGGGGGAGCAGTACTTC. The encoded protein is CASSLLSEKGEQYF.

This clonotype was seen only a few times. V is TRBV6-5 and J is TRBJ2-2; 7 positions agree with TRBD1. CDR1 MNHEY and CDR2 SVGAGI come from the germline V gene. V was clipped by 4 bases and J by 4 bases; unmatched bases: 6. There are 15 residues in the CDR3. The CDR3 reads CASSFGQARTGELFF. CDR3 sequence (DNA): TGTGCCAGCAGTTTTGGACAGGCGCGCACCGGGGAGCTGTTTTTT.

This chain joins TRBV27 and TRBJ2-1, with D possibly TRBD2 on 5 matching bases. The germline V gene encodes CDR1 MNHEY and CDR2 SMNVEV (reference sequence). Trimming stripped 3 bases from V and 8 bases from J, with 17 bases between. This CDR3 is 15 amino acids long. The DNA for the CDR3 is TGTGCCAGCAGTTTGGTACTAGAATCCGGCTATGAGCAGTTCTTC. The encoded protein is CASSLVLESGYEQFF.

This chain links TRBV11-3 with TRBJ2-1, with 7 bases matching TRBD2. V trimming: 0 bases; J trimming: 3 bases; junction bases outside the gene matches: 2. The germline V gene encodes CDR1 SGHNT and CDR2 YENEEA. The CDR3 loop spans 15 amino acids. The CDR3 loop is CASSLDRTSYNEQFF. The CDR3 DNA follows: TGTGCCAGCAGCTTAGATCGGACTAGCTACAATGAGCAGTTCTTC.

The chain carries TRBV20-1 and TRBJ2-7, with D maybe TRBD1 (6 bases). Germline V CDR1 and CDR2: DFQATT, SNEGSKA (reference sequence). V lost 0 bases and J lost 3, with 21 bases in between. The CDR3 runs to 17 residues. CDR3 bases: TGCAGTGCTAGAGATTTGACGGGGCTAGGGGGTTTCTACGAGCAGTACTTC. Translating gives CSARDLTGLGGFYEQYF.

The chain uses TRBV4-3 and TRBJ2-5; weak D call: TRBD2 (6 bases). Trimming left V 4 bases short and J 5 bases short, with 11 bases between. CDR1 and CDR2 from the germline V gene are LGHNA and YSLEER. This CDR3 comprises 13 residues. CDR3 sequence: CASSRLRGETQYF. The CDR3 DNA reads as TGCGCCAGCAGCCGACTACGGGGGGAGACCCAGTACTTC.

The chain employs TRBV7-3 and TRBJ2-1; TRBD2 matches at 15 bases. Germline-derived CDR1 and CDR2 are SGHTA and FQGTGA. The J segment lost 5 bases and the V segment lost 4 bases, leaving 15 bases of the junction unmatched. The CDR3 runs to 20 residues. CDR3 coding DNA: TGTGCCAGCAGCTGCGGGACTAGCGGGAGGCCCCAACGACCTCACAATGAGCAGTTCTTC. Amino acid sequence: CASSCGTSGRPQRPHNEQFF.

The CDR3 loop is CSVSMRVNTEAFF. Here the CDR3 DNA reads TGCAGCGTATCTATGAGGGTGAACACTGAAGCTTTCTTT. J is TRBJ1-1 and V is TRBV29-1; no firm D call. This CDR3 comprises 13 residues. V was shortened by 6 bases and J by 0 bases, with 11 bases between the two germline ends. From germline, CDR1 is SQVTM and CDR2 ANQGSEA.

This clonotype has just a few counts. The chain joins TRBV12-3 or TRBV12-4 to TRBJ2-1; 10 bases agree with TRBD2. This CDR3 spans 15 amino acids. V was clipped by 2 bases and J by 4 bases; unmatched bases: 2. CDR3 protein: CASSLRAGGYNEQFF. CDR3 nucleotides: TGTGCCAGCAGTTTACGAGCGGGAGGGTACAATGAGCAGTTCTTC.

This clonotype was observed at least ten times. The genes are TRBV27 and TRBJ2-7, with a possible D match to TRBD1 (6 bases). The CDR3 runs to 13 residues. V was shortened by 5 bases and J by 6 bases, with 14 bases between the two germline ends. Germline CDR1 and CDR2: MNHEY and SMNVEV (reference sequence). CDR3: CASSGSGVVEQYF. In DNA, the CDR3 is TGTGCCAGCAGTGGATCAGGGGTAGTCGAGCAGTACTTC.

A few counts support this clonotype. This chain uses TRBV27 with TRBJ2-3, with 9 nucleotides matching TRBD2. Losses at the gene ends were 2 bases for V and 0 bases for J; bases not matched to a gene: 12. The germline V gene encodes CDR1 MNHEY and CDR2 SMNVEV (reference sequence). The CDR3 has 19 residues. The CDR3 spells CASSLTPRALAGSTDTQYF. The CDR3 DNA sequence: TGTGCCAGCAGTTTAACTCCTAGGGCCCTAGCGGGGAGCACAGATACGCAGTATTTT.

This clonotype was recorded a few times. In DNA, the CDR3 is TGCAGTGCTAGGCAGGGGGTGAAGGATGGCTACACCTTC. Its protein product is CSARQGVKDGYTF. V and J are TRBV20-1 and TRBJ1-2; 7 nucleotides line up with TRBD1. This CDR3 comprises 13 residues. Germline-derived CDR1 and CDR2 are DFQATT and SNEGSKA (reference sequence). The V and J ends lost 3 bases and 6 bases, in that order; junction bases with no gene match: 7.

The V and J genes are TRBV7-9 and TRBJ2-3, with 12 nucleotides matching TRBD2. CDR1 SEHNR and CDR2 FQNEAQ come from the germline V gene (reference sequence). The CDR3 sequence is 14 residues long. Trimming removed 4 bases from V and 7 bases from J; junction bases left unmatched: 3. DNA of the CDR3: TGTGCCAGCAGCTATACTAGCGGGAGGAATACGCAGTATTTT. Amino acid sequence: CASSYTSGRNTQYF. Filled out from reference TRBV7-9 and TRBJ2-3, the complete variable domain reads DTGVSQNPRHKITKRGQNVTFRCDPISEHNRLYWYRQTLGQGPEFLTYFQNEAQLEKSRLLSDRFSAERPKGSFSTLEIQRTEQGDSAMYLCASSYTSGRNTQYFGPGTRLTVL.

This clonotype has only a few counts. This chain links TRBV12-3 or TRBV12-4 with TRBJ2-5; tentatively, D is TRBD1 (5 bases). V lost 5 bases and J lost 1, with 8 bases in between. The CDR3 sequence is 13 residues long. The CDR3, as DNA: TGTGCCAGCAGTCAGGGTTTCCAAGAGACCCAGTACTTC. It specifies CASSQGFQETQYF.

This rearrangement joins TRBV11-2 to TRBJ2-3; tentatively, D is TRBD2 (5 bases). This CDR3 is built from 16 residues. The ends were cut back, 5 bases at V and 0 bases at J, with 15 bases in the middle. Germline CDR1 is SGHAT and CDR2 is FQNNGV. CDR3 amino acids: CASSPFRGFSTDTQYF. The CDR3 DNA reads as TGTGCCAGCAGCCCATTCCGGGGTTTCAGCACAGATACGCAGTATTTT.